This TCR beta chain was sequenced for a study of blood T cell repertoires in COVID-19. As for the study in general: Samples came from the United States, Italy and Spain, spanning acute and convalescent COVID-19. From T cells, B-cell-depleted T cells, or PBMCs came the material, which was cDNA or gDNA.

CDR3 size: 14 residues. The V and J ends lost 4 bases and 0 bases respectively, with 11 bases between them. Germline CDR1 reads SGDLS; CDR2 reads YYNGEE. Authors' analysis steps: Using reference gene primer amplification, nucleated cell counts were estimated. Libraries were prepared by immunoSEQ multiplex PCR; TCRdb keeps only in-frame clonotypes and omits some of them. V, J and clone size were drawn from that table, and D and trimming were deduced from the DNA. The table shows tens of thousands of clones, with approximately 90% occurring only once. The rearrangement joins TRBV9 to TRBJ2-7, with D possibly matching TRBD1 (6 bases). The sequenced material came from peripheral blood. The receptor was derived from a man between 65 and 80 years old with acute or convalescent COVID-19. CDR3 protein: CASSRQESSYEQYF. The CDR3 DNA is TGTGCCAGCAGCCGACAGGAGAGCTCCTACGAGCAGTACTTC.